The 2 T cell receptor beta chains below all came from one sample that was sequenced in a study of cytomegalovirus exposure and HLA in healthy donors. In the PCR, 60 Vbeta and 13 Jbeta primers were used. Generated by immunoSEQ multiplex PCR, the TCRdb table keeps only in-frame clones and is missing some. This sample carries 100,000 to 150,000 clones, with 2.2% going to the ten biggest clones. Sequences were obtained from PBMCs. The receptors here all came from a man in his forties or fifties in good health and CMV-seronegative.

The CDR3 loop is CASSSGGRETQYF. The CDR3 nucleotides read TGTGCCAGCAGCTCAGGTGGGAGGGAGACCCAGTACTTC. The gene calls are TRBV7-3 and TRBJ2-5; perhaps TRBD2 as D (6 bases). The CDR3 spans 13 residues. Trimming shortened V by 4 bases and J by 5 bases, and 11 bases separated the two germline ends. Germline loops: CDR1 SGHTA, CDR2 FQGTGA.

The CDR3 reads CAWSQGLYNEQFF. In DNA form, the CDR3 reads TGTGCCTGGAGCCAGGGCCTATACAATGAGCAGTTCTTC. V is TRBV30 and J is TRBJ2-1, with a weak D call TRBD1 (5 bases). In germline, CDR1 is GTSNPN, CDR2 SVGIG (reference sequence). The V gene lost 3 bases and the J gene lost 4 bases, with 10 bases spanning the gap. The CDR3 has 13 residues.